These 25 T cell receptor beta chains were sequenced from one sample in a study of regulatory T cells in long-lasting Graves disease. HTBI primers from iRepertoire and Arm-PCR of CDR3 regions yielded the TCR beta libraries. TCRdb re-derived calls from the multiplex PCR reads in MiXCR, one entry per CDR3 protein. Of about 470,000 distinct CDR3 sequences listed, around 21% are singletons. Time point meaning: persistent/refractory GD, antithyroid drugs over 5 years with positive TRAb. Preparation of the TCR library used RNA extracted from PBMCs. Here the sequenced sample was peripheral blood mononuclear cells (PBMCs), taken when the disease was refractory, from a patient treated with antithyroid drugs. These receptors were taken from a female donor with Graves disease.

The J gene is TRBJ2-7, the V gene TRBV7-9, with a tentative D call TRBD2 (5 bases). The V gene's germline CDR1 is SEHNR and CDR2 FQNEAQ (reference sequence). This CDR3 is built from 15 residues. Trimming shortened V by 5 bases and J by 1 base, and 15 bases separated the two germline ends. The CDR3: CASSHVERGSYEQYF. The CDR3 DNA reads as TGTGCCAGCAGCCACGTAGAGAGAGGGTCCTACGAGCAGTACTTC. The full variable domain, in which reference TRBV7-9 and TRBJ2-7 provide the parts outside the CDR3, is DTGVSQNPRHKITKRGQNVTFRCDPISEHNRLYWYRQTLGQGPEFLTYFQNEAQLEKSRLLSDRFSAERPKGSFSTLEIQRTEQGDSAMYLCASSHVERGSYEQYFGPGTRLTVT.

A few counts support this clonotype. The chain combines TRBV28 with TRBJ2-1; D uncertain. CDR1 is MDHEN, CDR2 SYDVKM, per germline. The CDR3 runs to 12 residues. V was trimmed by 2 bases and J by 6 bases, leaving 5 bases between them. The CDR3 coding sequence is TGTGCCAGCAGTTTACATCCCAATGAGCAGTTCTTC. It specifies CASSLHPNEQFF.

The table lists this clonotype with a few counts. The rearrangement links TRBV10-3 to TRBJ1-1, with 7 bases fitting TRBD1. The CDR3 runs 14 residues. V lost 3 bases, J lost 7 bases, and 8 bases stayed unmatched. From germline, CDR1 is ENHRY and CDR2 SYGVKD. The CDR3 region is CAISEGGLTNEAFF. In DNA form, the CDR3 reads TGTGCCATCAGTGAAGGGGGCCTTACTAATGAAGCTTTCTTT.

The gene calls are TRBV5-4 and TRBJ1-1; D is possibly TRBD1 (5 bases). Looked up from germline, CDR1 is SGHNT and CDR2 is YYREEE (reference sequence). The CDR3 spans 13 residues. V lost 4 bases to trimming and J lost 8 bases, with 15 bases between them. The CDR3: CASSSPGASEAFF. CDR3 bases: TGTGCCAGCAGCAGCCCCGGGGCCTCGGAAGCTTTCTTT.

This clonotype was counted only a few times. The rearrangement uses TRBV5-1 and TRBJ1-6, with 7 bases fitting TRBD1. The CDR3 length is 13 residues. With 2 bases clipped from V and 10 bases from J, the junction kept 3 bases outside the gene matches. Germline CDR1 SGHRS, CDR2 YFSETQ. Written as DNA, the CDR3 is TGCGCCAGCAGCTTCGGCAGGGGGTCACCCCTCCACTTT. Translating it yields CASSFGRGSPLHF. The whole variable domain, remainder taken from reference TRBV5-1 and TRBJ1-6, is KAGVTQTPRYLIKTRGQQVTLSCSPISGHRSVSWYQQTPGQGLQFLFEYFSETQRNKGNFPGRFSGRQFSNSRSEMNVSTLELGDSALYLCASSFGRGSPLHFGNGTRLTVT.

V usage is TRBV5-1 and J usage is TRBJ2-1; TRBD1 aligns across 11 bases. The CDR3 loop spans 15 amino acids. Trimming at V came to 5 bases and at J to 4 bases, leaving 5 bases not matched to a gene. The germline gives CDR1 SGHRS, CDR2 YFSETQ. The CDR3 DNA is TGCGCCAGCAGGCCCGGGACAGGGGGATACAATGAGCAGTTCTTC. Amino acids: CASRPGTGGYNEQFF.

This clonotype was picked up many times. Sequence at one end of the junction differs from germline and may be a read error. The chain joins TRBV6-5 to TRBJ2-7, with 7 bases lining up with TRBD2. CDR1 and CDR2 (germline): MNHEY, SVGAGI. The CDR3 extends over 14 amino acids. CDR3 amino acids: CATSLAGNSYEQYF. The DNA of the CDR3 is TGTGCCACCAGTTTAGCGGGTAACTCCTACGAGCAGTACTTC.

The CDR3 is CASSYSTLNSPLHF. CDR3 sequence (DNA): TGTGCCAGCAGTTACTCAACTCTTAATTCACCCCTCCACTTT. The rearrangement uses TRBV6-2 or TRBV6-3 and TRBJ1-6; D unclear. Germline loops: CDR1 MNHEY, CDR2 SVGEGT. The CDR3 covers 14 residues. Between the trimmed V and J ends, which lost 0 bases and 6 bases, there was a span of 6 bases.

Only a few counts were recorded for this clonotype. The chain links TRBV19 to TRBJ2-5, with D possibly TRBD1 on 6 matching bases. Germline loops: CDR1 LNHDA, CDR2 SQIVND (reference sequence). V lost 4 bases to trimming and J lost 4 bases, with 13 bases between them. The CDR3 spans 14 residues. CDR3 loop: CASSNSGGLETQYF. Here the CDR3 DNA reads TGTGCCAGTAGTAATTCTGGGGGCCTAGAGACCCAGTACTTC.

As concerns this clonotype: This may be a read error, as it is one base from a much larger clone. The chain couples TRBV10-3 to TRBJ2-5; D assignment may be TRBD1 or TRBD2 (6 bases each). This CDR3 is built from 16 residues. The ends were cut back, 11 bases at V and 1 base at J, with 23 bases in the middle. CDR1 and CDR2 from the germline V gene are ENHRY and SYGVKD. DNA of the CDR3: TGTGCCCTGGGGAGGACAGTCCCAGGTGGCCAAGAGACCCAGTACTTC. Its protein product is CALGRTVPGGQETQYF.

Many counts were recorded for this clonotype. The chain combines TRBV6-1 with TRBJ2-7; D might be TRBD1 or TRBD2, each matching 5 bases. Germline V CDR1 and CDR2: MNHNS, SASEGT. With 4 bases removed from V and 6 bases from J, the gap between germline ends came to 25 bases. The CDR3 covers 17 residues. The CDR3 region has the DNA TGTGCCAGCAGTGGGGACGACGGAACAGGATCATTTGGCGAGCAGTACTTC. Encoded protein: CASSGDDGTGSFGEQYF.

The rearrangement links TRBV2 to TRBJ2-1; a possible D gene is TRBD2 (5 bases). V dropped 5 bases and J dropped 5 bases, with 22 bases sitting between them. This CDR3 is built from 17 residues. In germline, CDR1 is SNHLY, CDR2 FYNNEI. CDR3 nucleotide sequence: TGTGCCAGCAGTCCCCCCCTACGGCTAGCAAGGAACAATGAGCAGTTCTTC. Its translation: CASSPPLRLARNNEQFF.

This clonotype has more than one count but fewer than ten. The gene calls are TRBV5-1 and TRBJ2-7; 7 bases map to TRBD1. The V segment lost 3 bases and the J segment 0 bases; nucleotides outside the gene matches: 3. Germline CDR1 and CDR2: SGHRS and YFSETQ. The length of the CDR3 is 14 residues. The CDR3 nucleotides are TGCGCCAGCAGCTGGACAGGCCCCTCCTACGAGCAGTACTTC. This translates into CASSWTGPSYEQYF.

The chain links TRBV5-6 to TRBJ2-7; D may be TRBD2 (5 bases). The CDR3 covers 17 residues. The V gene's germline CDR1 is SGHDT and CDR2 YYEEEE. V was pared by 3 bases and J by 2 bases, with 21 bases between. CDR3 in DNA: TGTGCCAGCAGCTACCGGAGGCACCGGATCGGGACCTACGAGCAGTACTTC. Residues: CASSYRRHRIGTYEQYF.

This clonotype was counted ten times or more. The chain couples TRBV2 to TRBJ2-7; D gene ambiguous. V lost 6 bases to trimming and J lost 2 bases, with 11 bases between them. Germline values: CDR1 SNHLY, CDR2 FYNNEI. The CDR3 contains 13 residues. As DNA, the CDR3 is TGTGCCAGCAGGGCCTCTAACCCCTACGAGCAGTACTTC. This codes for CASRASNPYEQYF.

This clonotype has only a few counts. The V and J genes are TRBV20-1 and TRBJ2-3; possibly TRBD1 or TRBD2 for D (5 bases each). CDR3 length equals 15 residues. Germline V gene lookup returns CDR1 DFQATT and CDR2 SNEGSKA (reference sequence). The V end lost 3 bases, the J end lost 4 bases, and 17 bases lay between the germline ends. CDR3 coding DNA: TGCAGTGCTAGCGTTGGGACCCCGGGCCCAGATACGCAGTATTTT. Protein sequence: CSASVGTPGPDTQYF.

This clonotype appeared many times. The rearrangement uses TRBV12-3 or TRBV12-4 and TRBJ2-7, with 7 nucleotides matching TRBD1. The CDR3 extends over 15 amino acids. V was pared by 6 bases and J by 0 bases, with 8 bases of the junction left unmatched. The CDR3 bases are TGTGCCAGCAGCCTCGGACAGGTGAGCTCCTACGAGCAGTACTTC. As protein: CASSLGQVSSYEQYF.

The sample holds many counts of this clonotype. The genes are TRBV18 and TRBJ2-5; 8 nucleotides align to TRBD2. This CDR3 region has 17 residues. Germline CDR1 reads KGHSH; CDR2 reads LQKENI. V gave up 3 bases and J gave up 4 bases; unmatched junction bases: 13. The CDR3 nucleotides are TGTGCCAGCTCACCCCCCCTTGGTAGCGGGGTACCAGAGACCCAGTACTTC. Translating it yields CASSPPLGSGVPETQYF.

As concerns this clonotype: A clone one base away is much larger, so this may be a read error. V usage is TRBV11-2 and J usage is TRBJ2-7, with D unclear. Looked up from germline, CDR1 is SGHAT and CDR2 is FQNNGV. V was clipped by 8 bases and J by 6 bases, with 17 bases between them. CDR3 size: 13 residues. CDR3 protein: CASGPYSRSEQYF. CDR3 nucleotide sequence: TGTGCCAGCGGCCCCTATTCTCGCAGCGAGCAGTACTTC.

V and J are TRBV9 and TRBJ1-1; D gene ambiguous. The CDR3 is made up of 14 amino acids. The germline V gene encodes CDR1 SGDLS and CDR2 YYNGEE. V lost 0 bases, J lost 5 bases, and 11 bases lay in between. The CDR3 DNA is TGTGCCAGCAGCGTAGGGGAGCCCCGGACTGAAGCTTTCTTT. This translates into CASSVGEPRTEAFF.

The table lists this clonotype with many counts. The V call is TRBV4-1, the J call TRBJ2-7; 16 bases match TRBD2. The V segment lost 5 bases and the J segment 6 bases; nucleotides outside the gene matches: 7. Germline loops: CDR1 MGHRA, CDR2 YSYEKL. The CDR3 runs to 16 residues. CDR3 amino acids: CASSTGLAGGPGEQYF. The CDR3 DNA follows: TGCGCCAGCAGCACGGGACTAGCGGGAGGGCCGGGCGAGCAGTACTTC.

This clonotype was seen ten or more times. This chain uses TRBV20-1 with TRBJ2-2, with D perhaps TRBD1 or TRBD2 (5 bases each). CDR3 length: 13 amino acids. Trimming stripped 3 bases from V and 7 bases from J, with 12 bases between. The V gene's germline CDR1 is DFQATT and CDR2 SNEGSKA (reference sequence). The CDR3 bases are TGCAGTGCTAGGAAGAAGGGGAGCGGGGAGCTGTTTTTT. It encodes CSARKKGSGELFF.

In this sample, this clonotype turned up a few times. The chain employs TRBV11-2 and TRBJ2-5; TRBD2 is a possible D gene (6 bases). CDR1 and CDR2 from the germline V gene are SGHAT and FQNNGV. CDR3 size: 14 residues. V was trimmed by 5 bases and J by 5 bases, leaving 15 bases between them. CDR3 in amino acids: CASSETLAQETQYF. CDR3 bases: TGTGCCAGCAGCGAGACTCTAGCGCAGGAGACCCAGTACTTC.

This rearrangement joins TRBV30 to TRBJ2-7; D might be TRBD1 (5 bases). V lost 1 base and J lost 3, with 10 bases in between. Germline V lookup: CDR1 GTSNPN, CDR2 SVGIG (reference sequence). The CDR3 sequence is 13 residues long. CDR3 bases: TGTGCCTGGAGTGACAGGATTTTCTACGAGCAGTACTTC. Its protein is CAWSDRIFYEQYF.

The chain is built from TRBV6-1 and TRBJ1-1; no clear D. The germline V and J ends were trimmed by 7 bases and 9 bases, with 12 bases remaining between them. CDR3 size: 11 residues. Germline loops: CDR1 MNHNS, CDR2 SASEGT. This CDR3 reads CASTVAVKAFF. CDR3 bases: TGTGCCAGCACAGTGGCAGTTAAAGCTTTCTTT.